Listed here are 11 T cell receptor beta chains from one sample, sequenced in a study of cytomegalovirus exposure and HLA in healthy donors. The PCR ran on 60 Vbeta and 13 Jbeta primers. Clones were read by immunoSEQ multiplex PCR, and TCRdb kept only the in-frame ones, dropping some. Here the sample spans under 150,000 clones, 75% to 85% being singletons. The source material was PBMCs. The receptors were gathered from a male donor in good health and CMV-seronegative.

V and J are TRBV15 and TRBJ2-1; TRBD1 matches 7 bases. Germline V lookup: CDR1 LNHNV, CDR2 YYDKDF (reference sequence). This CDR3 contains 14 residues. Losses at the gene ends were 7 bases for V and 7 bases for J; bases not matched to a gene: 10. The CDR3 spells CATTGTDNRNEQFF. CDR3 bases: TGTGCCACCACCGGGACAGATAACCGTAATGAGCAGTTCTTC.

The chain is built from TRBV19 and TRBJ1-2, with unresolved D. Trimming removed 1 base at V and 8 bases at J, with 14 bases between. The V gene's germline CDR1 is LNHDA and CDR2 SQIVND (reference sequence). This CDR3 contains 14 residues. The CDR3 DNA sequence: TGTGCCAGTAGTATAGGATTGGCAAGTAGCGGCTACACCTTC. Its protein is CASSIGLASSGYTF.

This sequence joins TRBV6-5 and TRBJ2-7; possible D gene TRBD1, 5 bases. Deletions cut 10 bases from V and 3 bases from J, with 16 bases between. CDR3 size: 13 residues. The germline CDR1 and CDR2 sequences are MNHEY and SVGAGI. CDR3 region: CATYPAGRYEQYF. In nucleotides, the CDR3 is TGTGCCACCTACCCTGCAGGGCGCTACGAGCAGTACTTC.

The chain links TRBV30 to TRBJ2-7; D may be TRBD2 (6 bases). V lost 2 bases and J 8 bases, leaving 16 bases between the germline ends. There are 13 residues in the CDR3. From germline, CDR1 is GTSNPN and CDR2 SVGIG (reference sequence). The CDR3 DNA follows: TGTGCCTGGAGTTCCCGGGAGCCTTTGAAGCAGTACTTC. As protein: CAWSSREPLKQYF.

The chain employs TRBV9 and TRBJ2-5; 8 nucleotides match TRBD1. This CDR3 region has 13 residues. Germline values: CDR1 SGDLS, CDR2 YYNGEE. V lost 5 bases, J lost 5 bases, and 5 bases stayed unmatched. The CDR3 DNA is TGTGCCAGCAGTCAGGGGGCGGAGGAGACCCAGTACTTC. Residues: CASSQGAEETQYF.

This chain links TRBV19 with TRBJ1-2, with 9 positions matching TRBD1. From germline, CDR1 is LNHDA and CDR2 SQIVND (reference sequence). V lost 7 bases to trimming and J lost 2 bases; unmatched junction nucleotides: 5. The CDR3 is made up of 14 amino acids. CDR3 DNA sequence: TGTGCCAGTAATTTACAGGGGGCCAACTATGGCTACACCTTC. Amino acid sequence: CASNLQGANYGYTF.

The chain employs TRBV5-4 and TRBJ2-2; possible D gene TRBD1, 6 bases. The J call may not be correct, given that the DNA end is closer to TRBJ1-3. The CDR3 extends over 16 amino acids. Germline-derived CDR1 and CDR2 are SGHNT and YYREEE (reference sequence). This CDR3 is CASSTGHQSSGNTIYF. The DNA for the CDR3 is TGTGCCAGCAGCACGGGACACCAGAGCTCTGGAAACACCATATATTTT.

The J gene is TRBJ2-3, the V gene TRBV5-1; TRBD2 is a possible D gene (6 bases). The CDR3 has 14 residues. Germline V gene lookup returns CDR1 SGHRS and CDR2 YFSETQ. V was shortened by 7 bases and J by 0 bases, with 12 bases between the two germline ends. Here the CDR3 DNA reads TGCGCCAGCCGCCAGGGAGGTAGCACAGATACGCAGTATTTT. As protein: CASRQGGSTDTQYF.

The genes are TRBV10-3 and TRBJ2-5, with 8 positions matching TRBD1. Germline V gives CDR1 ENHRY, CDR2 SYGVKD. After removal of 2 bases from V and 3 bases from J, the junction contained 8 bases not matched to a gene. The CDR3 is made up of 16 amino acids. The chain's CDR3 is CAISEGRQGIKETQYF. The CDR3 DNA reads as TGTGCCATCAGTGAGGGAAGACAGGGGATTAAAGAGACCCAGTACTTC.

The chain has TRBV13 and TRBJ2-7; 8 bases agree with TRBD1. CDR1 PRHDT and CDR2 FYEKMQ come from the germline V gene (reference sequence). Germline trimming cut 5 bases from V and 3 bases from J; bases unmatched to any gene: 9. The CDR3 contains 15 residues. The CDR3 region has the DNA TGTGCCAGCAGCCCACGACAGGGGATGGGCTACGAGCAGTACTTC. Protein product: CASSPRQGMGYEQYF.

The chain couples TRBV18 to TRBJ2-5, with D possibly TRBD2 on 6 matching bases. This CDR3 contains 12 residues. The germline V and J ends were trimmed by 3 bases and 7 bases, with 9 bases remaining between them. Germline CDR1 KGHSH, CDR2 LQKENI. CDR3 region: CASSPDGRTQYF. DNA of the CDR3: TGTGCCAGCTCACCGGACGGGAGGACCCAGTACTTC.